The clone carrying this TCR beta chain was detected a few times. The data originate from a study of spatial heterogeneity in lung cancer. One entry per CDR3 protein, called by TCRdb with MiXCR from the 5' RACE reads. The table includes about 100,000 distinct CDR3 sequences, just under 20% detected once. Time point of the sample: blood at routine non-recurrence follow-up after resection. The input material, whole RNA from tumor, nontumor lung or frozen PBMC, was sequenced unsorted. Germline loops: CDR1 SGHVS, CDR2 FNYEAQ. V was pared by 1 base and J by 3 bases, with 4 bases between. The CDR3 consists of 13 residues.

The starting material was PBMCs, obtained at follow-up. The clonotype comes from a male donor with early-stage non-small cell lung cancer. The chain joins TRBV7-6 to TRBJ1-5; D call uncertain. CDR3 in amino acids: CASSLVPNQPQHF. CDR3 sequence (DNA): TGTGCCAGCAGCTTAGTTCCCAATCAGCCCCAGCATTTT.